The T cell receptor beta chain described here comes from a study of T-cell reconstitution after alpha-beta-depleted transplantation in children. This clonotype was detected ten times or more. Trimming cost V 6 bases and J 5 bases, with 10 bases left between them. The CDR3 contains 12 residues. Germline V lookup: CDR1 SQVTM, CDR2 ANQGSEA. Unique molecular identifiers were built into the TCRbeta library. One entry per CDR3 protein, called by TCRdb with MiXCR from the PCR reads. The sample carries about 360,000 distinct CDR3 sequences, approximately 12% recorded once. The specimen was PBMCs, collected from the stem cell graft. This receptor was obtained from a human donor who donated a stem cell graft to a child with Fanconi anemia. The chain carries TRBV29-1 and TRBJ2-2; D perhaps matches TRBD1 (6 bases). Here the CDR3 reads CSVHRDTGELFF. CDR3 nucleotides: TGCAGCGTCCACAGGGATACCGGGGAGCTGTTTTTT.